The TCR beta chain described here comes from a study of CD8 T cells in ankylosing spondylitis (dated by TCRdb to about 2017). At the level of the whole study: The study profiled T cell receptor beta repertoires in healthy donors and ankylosing spondylitis patients to find disease-linked TCR variants. The whole study cohort included 85 to 120 healthy donors and 25 ankylosing spondylitis patients. Peripheral blood was sampled, and synovial fluid was also collected from ankylosing spondylitis patients. Results and caveats for the whole study, not just this receptor: Some motif variants had previously been reported in the synovial fluid and blood of reactive arthritis patients, which suggests shared mechanisms of disease initiation. According to the report, matched synovial fluid samples from ankylosing spondylitis patients were significantly enriched for the disease-linked clones. The disease-linked clones showed a CD8+ phenotype and occurred at relatively low frequencies in peripheral blood. Blood from ankylosing spondylitis patients appeared to be characterized by a TCR beta motif composed of several highly homologous amino acid variants.

Of note for this clonotype: No antigen is known for it. There are no base qualities to consult, and no much larger clone falls within one base.

Sequencer: Illumina HiSeq 2500. Quantitative 5'-RACE with molecular barcodes was used to prepare TCR beta libraries. In the paper's pipeline: Disease-linked TCR variants were identified with a new computational method built on a probabilistic model of VDJ rearrangement. The public reads were reanalyzed by TCRdb: fastp trimming at Q25, MiXCR alignment, in-frame beta chains only. All rows with the same CDR3 protein become a single entry with the most common DNA and genes. TCRdb assigned the V and J calls; the authors' analysis was not used. The sample profile shows just under 550,000 distinct CDR3 sequences; roughly 13% of them were found once. The ten top clones hold 6.5% to 7% of the sample. The germline V gene sets CDR1 to SGHVS and CDR2 to FNYEAQ. Between the V and J ends, shortened by 4 bases and 1 base respectively, the junction contains 9 bases. The cysteine opens and the phenylalanine closes a CDR3 of 14 amino acids. Left in the record is the CDR3 DNA by itself, 42 bases read in frame from the first base.

The specimen sequenced was blood, either unsorted or a sorted T cell fraction (not recorded which). This TCR came from a male donor with ankylosing spondylitis. Recombination connected TRBV7-6 to TRBJ2-3, with the D gene not clear enough to name. The CDR3 protein is CASSSPRGTDTQYF. The DNA reads as follows: TGTGCCAGCAGCTCCCCCCGCGGCACAGATACGCAGTATTTT.